This TCR beta chain was found in a study of blood T cells in healthy people across ages. Combining a sample-barcoded 5' primer with a J-beta primer mix, a second PCR ran for roughly 7 to 12 cycles. TCRdb used MiXCR to reprocess the 5' RACE reads, holding one entry per CDR3 protein. Among roughly 800,000 distinct CDR3 sequences listed, about 37% were seen once. This clonotype was seen a handful of times. The CDR3 is 17 amino acids. V lost 1 base to trimming and J lost 0 bases, with 14 bases between them. The germline V gene has CDR1 LGHNA and CDR2 YSLEER. The genes are TRBV4-3 and TRBJ2-3, with D possibly TRBD2 on 5 matching bases. The sequence was obtained from a man aged 18 to 30 in good health. The sample taken for sequencing was blood. The CDR3 nucleotides read TGCGCCAGCAGCCAAGCAAGTGCGGGCGGGAGCACAGATACGCAGTATTTT. Protein: CASSQASAGGSTDTQYF.